This T cell receptor beta chain derives from a study of post-analysis software for immune sequencing data. Study at large: In terms of disease course, relapsing-remitting, secondary progressive and progressive-relapsing multiple sclerosis were included. Whole-study results and caveats: Among multiple sclerosis patients, normalized Chao1 diversity was significantly below that of controls. There were roughly five TRBV segments more frequent in patients than controls, and TRBV5-6, TRBV5-1 and TRBV20-1 were among them.

J gave up 5 bases and V 6 bases, and 6 bases lay outside the gene matches. The CDR3 spans 13 residues. Germline CDR1 reads SQVTM; CDR2 reads ANQGSEA. Of note for this clonotype: The target antigen is unknown.

TCR beta libraries were prepared from cDNA with unique molecular identifiers. MiXCR, applied by TCRdb to the PCR reads, yields one record per CDR3 protein. Of about 540,000 distinct CDR3 sequences listed, roughly 34% are singletons. This clonotype was obtained from a girl under 18 with multiple sclerosis. The chain combines TRBV29-1 with TRBJ2-3, with TRBD2 matching over 9 bases. The specimen was blood. This CDR3 is CSVPAGGGDTQYF. In DNA form, the CDR3 reads TGCAGCGTCCCAGCGGGGGGAGGAGATACGCAGTATTTT.